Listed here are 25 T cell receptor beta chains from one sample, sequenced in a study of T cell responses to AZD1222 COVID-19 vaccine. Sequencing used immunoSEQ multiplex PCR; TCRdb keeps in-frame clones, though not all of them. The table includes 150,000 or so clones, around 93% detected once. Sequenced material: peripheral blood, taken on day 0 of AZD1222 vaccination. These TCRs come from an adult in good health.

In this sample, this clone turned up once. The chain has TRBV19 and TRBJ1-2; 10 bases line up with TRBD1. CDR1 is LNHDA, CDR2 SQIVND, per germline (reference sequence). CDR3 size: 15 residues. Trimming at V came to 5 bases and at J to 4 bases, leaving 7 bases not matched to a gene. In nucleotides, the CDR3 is TGTGCCAGTAGTTCTCTGACAGGGGGCGCCTATGGCTACACCTTC. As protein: CASSSLTGGAYGYTF.

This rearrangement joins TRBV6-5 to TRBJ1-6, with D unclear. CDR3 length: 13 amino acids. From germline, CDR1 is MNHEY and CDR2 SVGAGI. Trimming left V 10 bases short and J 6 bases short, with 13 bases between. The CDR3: CANPVWPNSPLHF. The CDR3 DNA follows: TGTGCCAACCCAGTCTGGCCTAATTCACCCCTCCACTTT.

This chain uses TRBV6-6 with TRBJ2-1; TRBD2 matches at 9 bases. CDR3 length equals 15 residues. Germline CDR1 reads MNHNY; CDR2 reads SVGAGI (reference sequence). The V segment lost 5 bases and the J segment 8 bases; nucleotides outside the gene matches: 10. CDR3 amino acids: CASSAYSGRSYEQFF. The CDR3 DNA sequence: TGTGCCAGCAGTGCCTATAGCGGGAGATCTTATGAGCAGTTCTTC.

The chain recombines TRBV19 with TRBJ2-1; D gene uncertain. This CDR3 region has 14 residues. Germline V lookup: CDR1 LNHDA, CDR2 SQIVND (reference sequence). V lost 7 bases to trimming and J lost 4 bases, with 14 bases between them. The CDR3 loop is CASNDPPIYNEQFF. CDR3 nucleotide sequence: TGTGCCAGTAACGATCCCCCCATATACAATGAGCAGTTCTTC.

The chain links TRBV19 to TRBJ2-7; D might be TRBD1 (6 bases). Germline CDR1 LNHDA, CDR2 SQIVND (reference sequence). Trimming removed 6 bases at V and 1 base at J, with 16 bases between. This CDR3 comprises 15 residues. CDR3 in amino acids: CASSPIEQGSYEQYF. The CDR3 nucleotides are TGTGCCAGTAGCCCCATTGAACAGGGATCCTACGAGCAGTACTTC.

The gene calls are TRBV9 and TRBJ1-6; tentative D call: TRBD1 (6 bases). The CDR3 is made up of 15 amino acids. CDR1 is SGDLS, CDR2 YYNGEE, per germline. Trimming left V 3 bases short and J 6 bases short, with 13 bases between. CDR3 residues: CASSARTEINSPLHF. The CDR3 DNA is TGTGCCAGCAGCGCCCGGACAGAAATTAATTCACCCCTCCACTTT.

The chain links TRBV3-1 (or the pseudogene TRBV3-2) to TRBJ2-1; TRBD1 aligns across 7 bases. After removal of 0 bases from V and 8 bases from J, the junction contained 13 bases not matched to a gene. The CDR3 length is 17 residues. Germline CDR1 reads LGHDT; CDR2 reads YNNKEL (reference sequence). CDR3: CASSQDPGQPYNDEQFF. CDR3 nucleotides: TGTGCCAGCAGCCAAGACCCGGGACAGCCGTACAATGATGAGCAGTTCTTC.

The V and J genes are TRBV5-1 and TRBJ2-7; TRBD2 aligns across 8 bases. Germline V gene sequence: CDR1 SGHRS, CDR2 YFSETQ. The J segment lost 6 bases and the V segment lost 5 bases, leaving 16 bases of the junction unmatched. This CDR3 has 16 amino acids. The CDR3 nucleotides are TGCGCCAGCAGTCTAGGTTGGGGCGGGAGGATTTCCGAGCAGTACTTC. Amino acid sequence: CASSLGWGGRISEQYF.

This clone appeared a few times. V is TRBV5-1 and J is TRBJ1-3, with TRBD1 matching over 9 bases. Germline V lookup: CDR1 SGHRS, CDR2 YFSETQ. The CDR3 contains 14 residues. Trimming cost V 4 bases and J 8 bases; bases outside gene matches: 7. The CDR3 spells CASSEGTGRDTIYF. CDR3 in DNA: TGCGCCAGCAGCGAAGGGACAGGGCGGGACACCATATATTTT.

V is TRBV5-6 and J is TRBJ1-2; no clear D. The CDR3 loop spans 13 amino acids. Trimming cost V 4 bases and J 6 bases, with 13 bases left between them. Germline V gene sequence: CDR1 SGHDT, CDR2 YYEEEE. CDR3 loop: CASSPLAGNGYTF. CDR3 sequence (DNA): TGTGCCAGCAGCCCCCTTGCGGGGAATGGCTACACCTTC. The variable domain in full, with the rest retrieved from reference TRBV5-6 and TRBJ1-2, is DAGVTQSPTHLIKTRGQQVTLRCSPKSGHDTVSWYQQALGQGPQFIFQYYEEEERQRGNFPDRFSGHQFPNYSSELNVNALLLGDSALYLCASSPLAGNGYTFGSGTRLTVV.

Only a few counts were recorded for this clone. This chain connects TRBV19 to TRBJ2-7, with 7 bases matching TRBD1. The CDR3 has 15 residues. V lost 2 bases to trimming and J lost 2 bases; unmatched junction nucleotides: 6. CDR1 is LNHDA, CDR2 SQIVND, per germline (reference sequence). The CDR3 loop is CASSIFPDRTYEQYF. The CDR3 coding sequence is TGTGCCAGTAGTATATTCCCGGACAGGACCTACGAGCAGTACTTC.

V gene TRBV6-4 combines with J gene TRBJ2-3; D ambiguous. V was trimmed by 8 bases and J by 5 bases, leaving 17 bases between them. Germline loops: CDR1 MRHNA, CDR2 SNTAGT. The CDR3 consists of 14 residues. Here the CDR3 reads CASSKGLTGDTQYF. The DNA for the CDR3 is TGTGCCAGCTCAAAGGGCCTAACGGGAGATACGCAGTATTTT.

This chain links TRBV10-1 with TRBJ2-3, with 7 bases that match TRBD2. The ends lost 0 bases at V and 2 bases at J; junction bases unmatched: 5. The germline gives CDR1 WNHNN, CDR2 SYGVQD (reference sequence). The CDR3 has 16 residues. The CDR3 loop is CASSESASGNTDTQYF. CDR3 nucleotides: TGCGCCAGCAGTGAGTCCGCTAGCGGTAACACAGATACGCAGTATTTT.

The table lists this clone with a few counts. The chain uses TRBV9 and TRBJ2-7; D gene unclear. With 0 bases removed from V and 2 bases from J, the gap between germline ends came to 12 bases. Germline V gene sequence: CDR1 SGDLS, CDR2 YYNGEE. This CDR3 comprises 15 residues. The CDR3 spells CASSVGAGFAYEQYF. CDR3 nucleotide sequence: TGTGCCAGCAGCGTAGGGGCCGGTTTTGCCTACGAGCAGTACTTC. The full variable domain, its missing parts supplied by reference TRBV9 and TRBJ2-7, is DSGVTQTPKHLITATGQRVTLRCSPRSGDLSVYWYQQSLDQGLQFLIQYYNGEERAKGNILERFSAQQFPDLHSELNLSSLELGDSALYFCASSVGAGFAYEQYFGPGTRLTVT.

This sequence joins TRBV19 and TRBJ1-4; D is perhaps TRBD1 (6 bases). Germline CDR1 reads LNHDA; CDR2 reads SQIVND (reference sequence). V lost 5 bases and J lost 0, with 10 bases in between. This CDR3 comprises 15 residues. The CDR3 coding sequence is TGTGCCAGTAGTTCGGACAGCCCAACTAATGAAAAACTGTTTTTT. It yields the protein CASSSDSPTNEKLFF.

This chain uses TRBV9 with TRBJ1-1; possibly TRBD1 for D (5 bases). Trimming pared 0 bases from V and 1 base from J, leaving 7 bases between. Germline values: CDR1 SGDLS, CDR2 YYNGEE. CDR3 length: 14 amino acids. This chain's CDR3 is CASSVVGENTEAFF. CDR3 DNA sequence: TGTGCCAGCAGCGTAGTGGGGGAGAACACTGAAGCTTTCTTT.

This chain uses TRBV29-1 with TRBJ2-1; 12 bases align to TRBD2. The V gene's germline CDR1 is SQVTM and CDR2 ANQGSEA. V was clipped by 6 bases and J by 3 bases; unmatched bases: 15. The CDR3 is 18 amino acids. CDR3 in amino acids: CSVRSRLAGGPHYNEQFF. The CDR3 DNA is TGCAGCGTCCGGAGTCGGCTAGCGGGAGGGCCCCACTACAATGAGCAGTTCTTC.

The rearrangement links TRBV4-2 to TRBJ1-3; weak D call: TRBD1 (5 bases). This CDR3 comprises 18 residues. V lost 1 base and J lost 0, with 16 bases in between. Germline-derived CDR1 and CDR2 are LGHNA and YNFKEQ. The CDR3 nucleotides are TGTGCCAGCAGCCAAGTAGGGGAGCAGACCAGCTCTGGAAACACCATATATTTT. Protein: CASSQVGEQTSSGNTIYF.

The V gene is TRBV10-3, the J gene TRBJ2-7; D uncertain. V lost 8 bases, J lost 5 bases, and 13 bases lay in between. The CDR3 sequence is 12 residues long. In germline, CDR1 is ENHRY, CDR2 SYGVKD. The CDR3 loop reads CAIGYSRHEQYF. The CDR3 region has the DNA TGTGCCATCGGGTATTCAAGGCACGAGCAGTACTTC.

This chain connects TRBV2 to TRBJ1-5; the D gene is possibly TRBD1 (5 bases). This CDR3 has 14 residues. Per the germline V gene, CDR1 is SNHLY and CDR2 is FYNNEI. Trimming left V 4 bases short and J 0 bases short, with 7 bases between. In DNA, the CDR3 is TGTGCCAGCAGTGGGGGGATTAGCAATCAGCCCCAGCATTTT. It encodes CASSGGISNQPQHF. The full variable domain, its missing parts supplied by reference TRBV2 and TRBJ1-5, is EPEVTQTPSHQVTQMGQEVILRCVPISNHLYFYWYRQILGQKVEFLVSFYNNEISEKSEIFDDQFSVERPDGSNFTLKIRSTKLEDSAMYFCASSGGISNQPQHFGDGTRLSIL.

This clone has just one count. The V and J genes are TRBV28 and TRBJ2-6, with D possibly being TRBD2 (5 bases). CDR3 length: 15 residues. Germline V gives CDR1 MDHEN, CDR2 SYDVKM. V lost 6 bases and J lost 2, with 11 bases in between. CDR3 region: CASSPLDPGANVLTF. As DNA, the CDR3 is TGTGCCAGCAGCCCACTAGACCCTGGGGCCAACGTCCTGACTTTC.

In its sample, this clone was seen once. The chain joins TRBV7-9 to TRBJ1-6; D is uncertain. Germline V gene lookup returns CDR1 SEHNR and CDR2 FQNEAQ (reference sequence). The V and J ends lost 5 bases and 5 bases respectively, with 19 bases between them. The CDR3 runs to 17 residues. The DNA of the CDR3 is TGTGCCAGCAGCCTAAAAGGCCTATCCCACGATAATTCACCCCTCCACTTT. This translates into CASSLKGLSHDNSPLHF.

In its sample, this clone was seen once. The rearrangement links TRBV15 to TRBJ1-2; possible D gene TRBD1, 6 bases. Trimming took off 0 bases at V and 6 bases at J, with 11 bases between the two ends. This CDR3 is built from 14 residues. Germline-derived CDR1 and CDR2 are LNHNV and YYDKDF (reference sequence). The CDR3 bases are TGTGCCACCAGCAGAGATCGAGCAGGGGATGGCTACACCTTC. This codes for CATSRDRAGDGYTF.

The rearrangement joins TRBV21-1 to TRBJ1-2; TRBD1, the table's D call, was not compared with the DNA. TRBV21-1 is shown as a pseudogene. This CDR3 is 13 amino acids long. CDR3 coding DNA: TGTGCCAGCAGCTGGGACAGGGCGTATGGCTACACCTTC. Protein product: CASSWDRAYGYTF.

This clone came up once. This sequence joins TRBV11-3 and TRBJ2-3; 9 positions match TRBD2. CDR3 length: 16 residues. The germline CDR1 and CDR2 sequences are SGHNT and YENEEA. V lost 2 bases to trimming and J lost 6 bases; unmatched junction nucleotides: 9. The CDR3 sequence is CASSLSGGGAFDTQYF. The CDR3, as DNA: TGTGCCAGCAGCTTAAGTGGCGGGGGGGCCTTTGATACGCAGTATTTT.